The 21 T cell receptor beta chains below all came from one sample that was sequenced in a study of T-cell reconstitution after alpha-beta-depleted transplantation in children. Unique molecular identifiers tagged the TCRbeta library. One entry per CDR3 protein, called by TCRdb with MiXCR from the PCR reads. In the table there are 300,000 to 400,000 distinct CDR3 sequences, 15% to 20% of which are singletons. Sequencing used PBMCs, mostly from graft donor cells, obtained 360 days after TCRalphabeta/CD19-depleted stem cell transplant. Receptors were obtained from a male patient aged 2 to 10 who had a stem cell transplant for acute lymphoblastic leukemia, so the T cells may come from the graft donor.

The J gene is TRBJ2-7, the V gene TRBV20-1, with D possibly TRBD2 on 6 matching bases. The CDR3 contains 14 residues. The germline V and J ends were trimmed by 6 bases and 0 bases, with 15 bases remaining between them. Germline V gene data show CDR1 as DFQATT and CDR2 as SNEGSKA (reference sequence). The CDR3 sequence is CSALREPSSYEQYF. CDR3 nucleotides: TGCAGTGCACTTCGGGAGCCGAGCTCCTACGAGCAGTACTTC.

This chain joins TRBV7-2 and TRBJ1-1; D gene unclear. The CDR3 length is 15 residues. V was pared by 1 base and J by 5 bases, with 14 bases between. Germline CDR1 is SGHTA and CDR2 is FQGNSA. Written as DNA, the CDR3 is TGTGCCAGCAGCTTAGTTGGAGGAGGCCCTACTGAAGCTTTCTTT. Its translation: CASSLVGGGPTEAFF.

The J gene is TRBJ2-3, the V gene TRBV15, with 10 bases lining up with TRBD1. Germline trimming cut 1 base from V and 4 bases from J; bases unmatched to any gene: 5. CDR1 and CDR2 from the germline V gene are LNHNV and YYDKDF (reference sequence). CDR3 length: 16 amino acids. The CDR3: CATSRVGQGEPDTQYF. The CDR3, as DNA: TGTGCCACCAGCAGAGTTGGACAGGGGGAACCAGATACGCAGTATTTT.

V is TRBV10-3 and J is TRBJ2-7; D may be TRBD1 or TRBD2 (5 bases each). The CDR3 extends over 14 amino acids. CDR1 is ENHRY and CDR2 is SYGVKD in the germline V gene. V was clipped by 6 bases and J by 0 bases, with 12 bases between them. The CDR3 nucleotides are TGTGCCATCAGGAGGGACCTGAGCTCCTACGAGCAGTACTTC. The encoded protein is CAIRRDLSSYEQYF.

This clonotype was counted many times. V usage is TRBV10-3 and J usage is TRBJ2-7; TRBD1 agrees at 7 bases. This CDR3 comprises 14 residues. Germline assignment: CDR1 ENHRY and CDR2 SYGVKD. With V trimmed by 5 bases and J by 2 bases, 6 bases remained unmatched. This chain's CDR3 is CAISPGQNPYEQYF. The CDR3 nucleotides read TGTGCCATCAGTCCGGGACAGAACCCCTACGAGCAGTACTTC.

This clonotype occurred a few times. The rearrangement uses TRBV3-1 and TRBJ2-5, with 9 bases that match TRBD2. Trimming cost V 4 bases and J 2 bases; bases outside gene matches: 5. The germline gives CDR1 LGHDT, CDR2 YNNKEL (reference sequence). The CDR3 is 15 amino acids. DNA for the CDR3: TGTGCCAGCAGCCCCGGCGGGGGGGTACAAGAGACCCAGTACTTC. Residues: CASSPGGGVQETQYF.

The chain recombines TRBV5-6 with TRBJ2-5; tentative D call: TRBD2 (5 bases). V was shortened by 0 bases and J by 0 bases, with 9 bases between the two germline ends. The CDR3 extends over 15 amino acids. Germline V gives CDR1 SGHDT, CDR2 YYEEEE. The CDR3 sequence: CASSLGAANQETQYF. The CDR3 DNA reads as TGTGCCAGCAGCTTGGGAGCGGCCAACCAAGAGACCCAGTACTTC.

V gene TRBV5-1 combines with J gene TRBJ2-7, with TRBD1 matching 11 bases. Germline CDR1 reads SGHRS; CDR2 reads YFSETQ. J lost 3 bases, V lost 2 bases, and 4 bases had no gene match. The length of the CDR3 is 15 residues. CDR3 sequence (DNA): TGCGCCAGCAGCTTATGGACAGGGGGCAGCTACGAGCAGTACTTC. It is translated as CASSLWTGGSYEQYF.

This chain's CDR3 is CASSLGGGGFNEQFF. DNA for the CDR3: TGTGCCAGCAGTTTGGGTGGGGGTGGATTCAATGAGCAGTTCTTC. The V and J genes are TRBV12-3 or TRBV12-4 and TRBJ2-1; the D gene could be TRBD1 or TRBD2 (5 bases each). This CDR3 comprises 15 residues. V lost 3 bases and J lost 6, with 15 bases in between.

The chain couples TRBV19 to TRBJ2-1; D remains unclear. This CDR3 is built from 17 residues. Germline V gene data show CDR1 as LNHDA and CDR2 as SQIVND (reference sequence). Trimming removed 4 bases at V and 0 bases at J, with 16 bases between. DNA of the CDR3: TGTGCCAGTAGTAGTTCGCTTGGATTTAGCTCCTACAATGAGCAGTTCTTC. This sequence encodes CASSSSLGFSSYNEQFF.

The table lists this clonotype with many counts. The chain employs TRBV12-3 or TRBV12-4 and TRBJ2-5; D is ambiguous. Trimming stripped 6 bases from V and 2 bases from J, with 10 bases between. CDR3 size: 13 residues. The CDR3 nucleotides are TGTGCCAGCAGGCCCCGGCATCAAGAGACCCAGTACTTC. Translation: CASRPRHQETQYF.

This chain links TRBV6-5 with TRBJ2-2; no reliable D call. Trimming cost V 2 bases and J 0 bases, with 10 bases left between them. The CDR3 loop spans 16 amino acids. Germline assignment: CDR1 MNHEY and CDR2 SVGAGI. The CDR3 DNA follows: TGTGCCAGCAGTTACCGCTCGGGTGCGAACACCGGGGAGCTGTTTTTT. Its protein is CASSYRSGANTGELFF.

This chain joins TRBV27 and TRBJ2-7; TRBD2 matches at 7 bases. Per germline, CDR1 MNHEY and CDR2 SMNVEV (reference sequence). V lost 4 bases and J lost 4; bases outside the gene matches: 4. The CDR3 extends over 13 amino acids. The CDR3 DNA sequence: TGTGCCAGCAGTTCCGGGAGGCAATACGAGCAGTACTTC. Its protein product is CASSSGRQYEQYF.

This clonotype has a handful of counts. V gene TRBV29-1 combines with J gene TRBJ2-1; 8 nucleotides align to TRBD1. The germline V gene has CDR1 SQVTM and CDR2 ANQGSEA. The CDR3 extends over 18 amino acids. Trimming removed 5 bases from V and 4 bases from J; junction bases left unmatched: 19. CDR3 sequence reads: CSVLPAAGGPVRYNEQFF. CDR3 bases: TGCAGCGTTTTACCGGCGGCAGGGGGCCCCGTCAGGTACAATGAGCAGTTCTTC.

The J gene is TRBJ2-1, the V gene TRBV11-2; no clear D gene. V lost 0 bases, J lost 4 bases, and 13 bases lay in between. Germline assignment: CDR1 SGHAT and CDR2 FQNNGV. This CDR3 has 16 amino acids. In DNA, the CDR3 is TGTGCCAGCAGCTTAGAAGTAATCGAAACATACAATGAGCAGTTCTTC. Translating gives CASSLEVIETYNEQFF. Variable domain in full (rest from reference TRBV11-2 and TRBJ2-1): EAGVAQSPRYKIIEKRQSVAFWCNPISGHATLYWYQQILGQGPKLLIQFQNNGVVDDSQLPKDRFSAERLKGVDSTLKIQPAKLEDSAVYLCASSLEVIETYNEQFFGPGTRLTVL.

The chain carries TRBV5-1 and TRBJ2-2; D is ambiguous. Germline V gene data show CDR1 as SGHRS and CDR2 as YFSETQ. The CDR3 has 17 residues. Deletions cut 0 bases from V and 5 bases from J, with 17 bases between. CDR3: CASSLGRAHPGTGELFF. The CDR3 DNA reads TGCGCCAGCAGCTTGGGCCGGGCCCATCCAGGAACCGGGGAGCTGTTTTTT.

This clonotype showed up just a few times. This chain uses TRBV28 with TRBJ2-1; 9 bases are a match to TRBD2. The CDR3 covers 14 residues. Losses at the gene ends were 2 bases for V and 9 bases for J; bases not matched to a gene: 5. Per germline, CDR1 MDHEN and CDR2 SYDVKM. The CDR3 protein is CASSLKREASEQFF. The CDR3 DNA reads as TGTGCCAGCAGTTTAAAGCGGGAGGCGTCTGAGCAGTTCTTC.

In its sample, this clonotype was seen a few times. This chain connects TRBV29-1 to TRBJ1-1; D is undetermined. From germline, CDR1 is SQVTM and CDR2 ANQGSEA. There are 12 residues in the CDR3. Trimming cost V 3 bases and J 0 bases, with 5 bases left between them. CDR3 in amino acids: CSVEELNTEAFF. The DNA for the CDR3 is TGCAGCGTTGAGGAGTTGAACACTGAAGCTTTCTTT.

This CDR3 reads CASSVRLDTDTQYF. CDR3 in DNA: TGTGCCAGCAGCGTGAGGCTAGACACAGATACGCAGTATTTT. The chain is built from TRBV9 and TRBJ2-3; D remains unclear. Germline V gene lookup returns CDR1 SGDLS and CDR2 YYNGEE. The CDR3 is 14 residues long. The V gene lost 2 bases and the J gene lost 2 bases, with 9 bases spanning the gap. Full variable domain (outside the CDR3, taken from reference TRBV9 and TRBJ2-3): DSGVTQTPKHLITATGQRVTLRCSPRSGDLSVYWYQQSLDQGLQFLIQYYNGEERAKGNILERFSAQQFPDLHSELNLSSLELGDSALYFCASSVRLDTDTQYFGPGTRLTVL.

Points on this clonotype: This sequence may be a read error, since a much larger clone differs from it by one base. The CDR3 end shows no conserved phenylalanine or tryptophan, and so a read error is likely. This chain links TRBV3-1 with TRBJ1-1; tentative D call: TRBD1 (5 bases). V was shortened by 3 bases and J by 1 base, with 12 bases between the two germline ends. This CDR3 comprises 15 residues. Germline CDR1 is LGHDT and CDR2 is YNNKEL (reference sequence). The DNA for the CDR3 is TGTGCCAGCAGCCATCTGGGGCTCGGGAACACTGAAGCTTTCTAT. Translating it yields CASSHLGLGNTEAFY.

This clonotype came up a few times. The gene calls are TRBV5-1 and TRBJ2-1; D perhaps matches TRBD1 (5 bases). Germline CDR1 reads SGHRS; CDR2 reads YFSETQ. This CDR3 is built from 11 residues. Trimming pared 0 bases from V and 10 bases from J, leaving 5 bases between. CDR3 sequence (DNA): TGCGCCAGCAGCTTGGACAGGGAGCAGTTCTTC. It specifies CASSLDREQFF. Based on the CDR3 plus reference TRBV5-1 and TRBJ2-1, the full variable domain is KAGVTQTPRYLIKTRGQQVTLSCSPISGHRSVSWYQQTPGQGLQFLFEYFSETQRNKGNFPGRFSGRQFSNSRSEMNVSTLELGDSALYLCASSLDREQFFGPGTRLTVL.